These T cell receptor beta chains were read from a single sample in a study of CD8+CD57+ T cells in acquired aplastic anemia. TCRdb re-called the reads through MiXCR, storing one row per CDR3 protein. The data show 150,000 to 180,000 distinct CDR3 sequences, roughly 54% seen once. Sequences were obtained from sorted CD4+, CD8+, or CD8+CD57+ T cells (not recorded which) from PBMCs. These receptor sequences come from a human donor with aplastic anemia. Both conserved end residues are part of each CDR3. Each record gives: D gene, clone size, J gene, V gene, CDR3 protein, CDR3 DNA. D genes are given only for firm matches. The listing skips clone size in some rows; elsewhere it reads once, few, many or a size class.

d_call: NA; clone_size: few; j_call: TRBJ2-7; v_call: TRBV19; cdr3_aa: CASSQGGYYEQYF; cdr3_nt: TGTGCCAGTAGCCAGGGGGGTTACTACGAGCAGTACTTC
d_call: TRBD2; clone_size: few; j_call: TRBJ2-3; v_call: TRBV6-4; cdr3_aa: CASSDLAGSTDTQYF; cdr3_nt: TGTGCCAGCAGTGACTTAGCGGGTAGCACAGATACGCAGTATTTT
d_call: TRBD1; clone_size: NA; j_call: TRBJ1-1; v_call: TRBV9; cdr3_aa: CASRGTGAGDTEAFF; cdr3_nt: TGTGCCAGCAGGGGGACAGGGGCTGGGGACACTGAAGCTTTCTTT
d_call: TRBD1; clone_size: NA; j_call: TRBJ1-2; v_call: TRBV10-2; cdr3_aa: CASSESPWTGEGYTF; cdr3_nt: TGCGCCAGCAGTGAGTCCCCCTGGACAGGGGAGGGCTACACCTTC
d_call: NA; clone_size: NA; j_call: TRBJ1-1; v_call: TRBV10-3; cdr3_aa: CAISEDSNTEAFF; cdr3_nt: TGTGCCATCAGCGAGGACAGTAACACTGAAGCTTTCTTT
d_call: NA; clone_size: many; j_call: TRBJ1-2; v_call: TRBV12-3/TRBV12-4; cdr3_aa: CASTGGGPNGYTF; cdr3_nt: TGTGCCAGCACCGGGGGAGGCCCAAATGGCTACACCTTC
d_call: NA; clone_size: NA; j_call: TRBJ2-7; v_call: TRBV10-2; cdr3_aa: CASTPSRAVPPSEQYF; cdr3_nt: TGCGCCAGCACCCCCTCGAGGGCAGTCCCACCTAGCGAGCAGTACTTC
d_call: TRBD1; clone_size: NA; j_call: TRBJ1-5; v_call: TRBV20-1; cdr3_aa: CSARSDRENQPQHF; cdr3_nt: TGCAGTGCTAGATCGGACAGGGAGAATCAGCCCCAGCATTTT
d_call: NA; clone_size: many; j_call: TRBJ1-3; v_call: TRBV10-3; cdr3_aa: CAISEGGAGNTIYF; cdr3_nt: TGTGCCATCAGTGAAGGAGGGGCTGGAAACACCATATATTTT
d_call: NA; clone_size: NA; j_call: TRBJ1-5; v_call: TRBV12-3/TRBV12-4; cdr3_aa: CASSLRGGAVGELF; cdr3_nt: TGTGCCAGCAGTTTGCGCGGGGGGGCAGTCGGGGAGCTGTTT
d_call: NA; clone_size: many; j_call: TRBJ2-1; v_call: TRBV4-3; cdr3_aa: CASSQETSVLEQFF; cdr3_nt: TGCGCCAGCAGCCAAGAAACGTCGGTTTTGGAGCAGTTCTTC
d_call: NA; clone_size: many; j_call: TRBJ2-1; v_call: TRBV29-1; cdr3_aa: CSVDGGLFIQESSYNEQFF; cdr3_nt: TGCAGCGTTGACGGAGGGCTTTTCATCCAGGAGAGCTCCTACAATGAGCAGTTCTTC
d_call: TRBD2; clone_size: NA; j_call: TRBJ2-7; v_call: TRBV5-6; cdr3_aa: CASSPSPGTSGTEQYF; cdr3_nt: TGTGCCAGCAGCCCCTCACCCGGGACTAGCGGGACCGAGCAGTACTTC
d_call: NA; clone_size: NA; j_call: TRBJ2-1; v_call: TRBV10-2; cdr3_aa: CASSDSLRASHYNEQFF; cdr3_nt: TGCGCCAGCAGTGACTCGCTTCGGGCTAGCCACTACAATGAGCAGTTCTTC
d_call: TRBD2; clone_size: NA; j_call: TRBJ2-1; v_call: TRBV19; cdr3_aa: CASSIFSSGDSYNEQFF; cdr3_nt: TGTGCCAGTAGCATATTTAGTAGCGGGGACTCCTACAATGAGCAGTTCTTC
d_call: NA; clone_size: NA; j_call: TRBJ1-3; v_call: TRBV15; cdr3_aa: CATSVQLFSGNTIYF; cdr3_nt: TGTGCCACCAGCGTCCAATTGTTCTCTGGAAACACCATATATTTT
d_call: TRBD1; clone_size: NA; j_call: TRBJ1-4; v_call: TRBV10-3; cdr3_aa: CAIRDRQLFATNEKLFF; cdr3_nt: TGTGCCATCCGGGACAGGCAACTATTTGCAACTAATGAAAAACTGTTTTTT
d_call: NA; clone_size: many; j_call: TRBJ1-2; v_call: TRBV12-3/TRBV12-4; cdr3_aa: CASSLGSTLYGYTF; cdr3_nt: TGTGCCAGCAGTCTAGGGAGCACCCTCTATGGCTACACCTTC
d_call: NA; clone_size: NA; j_call: TRBJ2-1; v_call: TRBV19; cdr3_aa: CASSYSAEATYNEQFF; cdr3_nt: TGTGCCAGTAGTTATAGTGCAGAGGCCACCTACAATGAGCAGTTCTTC
d_call: NA; clone_size: NA; j_call: TRBJ1-6; v_call: TRBV12-3/TRBV12-4; cdr3_aa: CASRRTTNSPLHF; cdr3_nt: TGTGCCAGCAGACGAACCACAAATTCACCCCTCCACTTT
d_call: TRBD2; clone_size: NA; j_call: TRBJ2-7; v_call: TRBV10-3; cdr3_aa: CAISLAGGTSYEQYF; cdr3_nt: TGTGCCATCAGCCTAGCGGGAGGTACGTCCTACGAGCAGTACTTC
d_call: NA; clone_size: once; j_call: TRBJ1-2; v_call: TRBV24-1; cdr3_aa: CATSEPLAGAEEDGYTF; cdr3_nt: TGTGCCACCAGTGAACCCCTAGCGGGGGCGGAGGAAGATGGCTACACCTTC
d_call: NA; clone_size: NA; j_call: TRBJ2-5; v_call: TRBV20-1; cdr3_aa: CSASGETQYF; cdr3_nt: TGCAGTGCTAGTGGCGAGACCCAGTACTTC
d_call: NA; clone_size: NA; j_call: TRBJ1-1; v_call: TRBV19; cdr3_aa: CASSSQQGNTEAFF; cdr3_nt: TGTGCCAGTAGTTCACAACAGGGGAACACTGAAGCTTTCTTT
d_call: NA; clone_size: few; j_call: TRBJ1-6; v_call: TRBV10-3; cdr3_aa: CAISEGGYSSPLHF; cdr3_nt: TGTGCCATCAGTGAGGGCGGTTATAGTTCACCCCTCCACTTT
d_call: NA; clone_size: NA; j_call: TRBJ1-5; v_call: TRBV10-3; cdr3_aa: CAISESIGQPQHF; cdr3_nt: TGTGCCATCAGTGAGTCGATTGGTCAGCCCCAGCATTTT
d_call: TRBD2; clone_size: NA; j_call: TRBJ2-3; v_call: TRBV12-3/TRBV12-4; cdr3_aa: CASTLGVAGGVDTQYF; cdr3_nt: TGTGCCAGCACATTAGGGGTAGCGGGGGGGGTGGATACGCAGTATTTT
d_call: NA; clone_size: many; j_call: TRBJ2-2; v_call: TRBV14; cdr3_aa: CASSQTLRQISAGELFF; cdr3_nt: TGTGCCAGCAGCCAAACCCTTCGACAGATTTCCGCCGGGGAGCTGTTTTTT